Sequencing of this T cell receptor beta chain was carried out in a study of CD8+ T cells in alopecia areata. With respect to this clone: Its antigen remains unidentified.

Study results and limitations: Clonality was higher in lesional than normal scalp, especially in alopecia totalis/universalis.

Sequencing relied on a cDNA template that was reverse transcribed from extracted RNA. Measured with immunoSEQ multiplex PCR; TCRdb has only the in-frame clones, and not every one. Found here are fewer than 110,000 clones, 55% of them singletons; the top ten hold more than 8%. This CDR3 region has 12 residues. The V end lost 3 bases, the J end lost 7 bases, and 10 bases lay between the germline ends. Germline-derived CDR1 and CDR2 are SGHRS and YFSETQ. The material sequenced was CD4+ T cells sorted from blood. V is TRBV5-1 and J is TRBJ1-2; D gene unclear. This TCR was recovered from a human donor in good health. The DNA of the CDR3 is TGCGCCAGCAGCTCAACCAATGGTGGCTACACCTTC. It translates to CASSSTNGGYTF.